This TCR beta chain was sequenced in a study of control samples from healthy donors and cancer patients (dated by TCRdb to the early 2020s). The library was built by means of the immunoSEQ multiplex PCR assay. In TCRdb, the immuneACCESS table is reduced to in-frame sequences with V and J assigned. These tables do not hold every clone; where another copy was compared, an unresolved V gene accounts for under half, and the others remain unexplained. The sample table lists under 200,000 clones, about 94% of them with a count of one. The ten biggest clones cover approximately 14% of the sample. V loses 1 base, J loses 0 bases, and the germline ends lie 6 bases apart. CDR1 and CDR2 are read off the germline V gene as SGHTA and FQGNSA. The CDR3 covers 15 residues, taking in both the cysteine and the phenylalanine. The read is trimmed to its CDR3 DNA, 45 bases read in frame from base 1. Points on this clone: Its antigen is currently not known. The record has no base qualities; no much larger clone is one base away.

This TCR was sampled from a man between 60 and 75 years old with colorectal cancer. The chain was built from TRBV7-2 and TRBJ2-2, with the D gene uncertain. The specimen was PBMCs. The CDR3: CASSLGAANTGELFF. Here is the DNA: TGTGCCAGCAGCTTAGGGGCAGCGAACACCGGGGAGCTGTTTTTT. The variable domain in full, with residues beyond the CDR3 obtained from the reference TRBV7-2 and TRBJ2-2 genes, is GAGVSQSPSNKVTEKGKDVELRCDPISGHTALYWYRQSLGQGLEFLIYFQGNSAPDKSGLPSDRFSAERTGGSVSTLTIQRTQQEDSAVYLCASSLGAANTGELFFGEGSRLTVL.